This TCR beta chain emerged from a study of identical twins. Unique molecular identifiers were present on cDNA, and template switching added a universal primer site. TCRdb reprocessed the 5' RACE reads via MiXCR and lists one record per CDR3 protein. The sample has about 1.7 million distinct CDR3 sequences; about 30% are singletons. V was cut by 3 bases and J by 2 bases, with 12 bases left in between. Germline-derived CDR1 and CDR2 are SGHDN and FVKESK. The CDR3 runs to 15 residues. Whole-study results and caveats: Within cord blood, abundant beta clonotypes carried fewer insertions, but memory repertoires showed no such trend. Out-of-frame alpha sequences common to twins exhibited a surplus of low generation probability. Compared with models, monozygotic twins showed more out-of-frame TCR alpha sharing.

Only a few counts were recorded for this clonotype. The antigen is not known. The chain joins TRBV14 to TRBJ2-3; D remains ambiguous. This TCR derives from a newborn girl in good health. What was sequenced was cord blood. The CDR3 sequence: CASSQSYLDTDTQYF. Here the CDR3 DNA reads TGTGCCAGCAGCCAGAGCTACCTCGACACAGATACGCAGTATTTT.